Here is one TCR beta chain with its context. The antigen is not known. This specimen comes from a study of graft-versus-host responses after intestinal transplantation. On the study more broadly: For approximately three years after anti-thymocyte globulin induction, all recipients took tacrolimus and steroids.

V shed 2 bases, J shed 4 bases, and the junction held 2 bases outside the gene matches. Germline CDR1 and CDR2: MNHEY and SMNVEV (reference sequence). The CDR3 contains 14 residues. TCRdb's copy holds only in-frame clones and misses some; the assay was immunoSEQ multiplex PCR. The top ten clones hold less than 0.25% of a sample with almost 40,000 clones, about 95% of them seen once. The receptor's source is a human donor who was the organ donor for an intestinal transplant. The rearrangement joins TRBV27 to TRBJ1-1; 9 bases line up with TRBD1. The starting material was unstimulated CD8+ T cells sorted from spleen or lymph node cells, obtained before transplant. Here the CDR3 DNA reads TGTGCCAGCAGTTTAGGGACAGGGACCACTGAAGCTTTCTTT. Translation gives CASSLGTGTTEAFF.